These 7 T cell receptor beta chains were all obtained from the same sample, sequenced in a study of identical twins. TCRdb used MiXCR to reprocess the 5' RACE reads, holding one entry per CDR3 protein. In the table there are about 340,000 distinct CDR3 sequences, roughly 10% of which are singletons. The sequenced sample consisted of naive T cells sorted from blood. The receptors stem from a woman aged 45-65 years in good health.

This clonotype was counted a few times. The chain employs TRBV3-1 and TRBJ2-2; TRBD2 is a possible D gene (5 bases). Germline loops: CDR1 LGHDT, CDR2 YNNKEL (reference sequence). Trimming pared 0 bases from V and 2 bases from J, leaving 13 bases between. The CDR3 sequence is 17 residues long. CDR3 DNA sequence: TGTGCCAGCAGCCAAGATAGGAGGACTTTCAACACCGGGGAGCTGTTTTTT. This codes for CASSQDRRTFNTGELFF.

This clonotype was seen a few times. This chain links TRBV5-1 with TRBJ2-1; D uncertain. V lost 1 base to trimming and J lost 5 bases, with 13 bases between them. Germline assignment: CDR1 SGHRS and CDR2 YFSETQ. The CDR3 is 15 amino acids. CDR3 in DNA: TGCGCCAGCAGCTTGAGCGCCGGATCCCACAATGAGCAGTTCTTC. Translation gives CASSLSAGSHNEQFF. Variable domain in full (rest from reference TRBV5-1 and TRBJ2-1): KAGVTQTPRYLIKTRGQQVTLSCSPISGHRSVSWYQQTPGQGLQFLFEYFSETQRNKGNFPGRFSGRQFSNSRSEMNVSTLELGDSALYLCASSLSAGSHNEQFFGPGTRLTVL.

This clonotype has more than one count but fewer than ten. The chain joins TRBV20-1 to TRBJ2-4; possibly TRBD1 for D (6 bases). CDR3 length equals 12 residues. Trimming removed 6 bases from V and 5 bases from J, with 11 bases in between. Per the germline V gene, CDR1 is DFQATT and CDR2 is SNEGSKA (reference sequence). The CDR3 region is CSAKQGQNIQYF. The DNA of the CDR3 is TGCAGTGCCAAACAGGGCCAAAACATTCAGTACTTC.

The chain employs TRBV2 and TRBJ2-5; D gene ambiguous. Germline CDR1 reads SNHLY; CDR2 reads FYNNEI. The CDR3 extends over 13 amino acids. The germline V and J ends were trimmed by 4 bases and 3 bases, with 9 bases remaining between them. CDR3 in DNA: TGTGCCAGCAGTGCCTATGATAAAGAGACCCAGTACTTC. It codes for CASSAYDKETQYF.

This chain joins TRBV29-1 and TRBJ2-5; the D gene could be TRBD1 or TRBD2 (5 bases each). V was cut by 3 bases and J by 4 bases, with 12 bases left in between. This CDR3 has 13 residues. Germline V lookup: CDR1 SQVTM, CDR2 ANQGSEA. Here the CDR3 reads CSVEGRLAETQYF. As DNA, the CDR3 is TGCAGCGTTGAGGGACGGTTGGCAGAGACCCAGTACTTC.

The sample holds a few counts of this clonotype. CDR3 sequence: CASSFPIPGTSGNEQFF. As DNA, the CDR3 is TGTGCCAGCAGTTTTCCCATCCCCGGGACTAGCGGCAATGAGCAGTTCTTC. The V gene is TRBV12-3 or TRBV12-4, the J gene TRBJ2-1; 11 nucleotides align to TRBD2. There are 17 residues in the CDR3. The junction had 10 bases not matched to a gene; V was cut back by 3 bases and J by 6 bases.

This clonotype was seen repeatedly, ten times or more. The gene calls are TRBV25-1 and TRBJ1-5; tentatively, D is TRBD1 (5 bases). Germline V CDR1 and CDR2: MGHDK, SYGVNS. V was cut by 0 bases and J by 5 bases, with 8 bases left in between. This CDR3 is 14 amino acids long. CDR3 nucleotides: TGTGCCAGCAGTGAATATTCAGGGCATCAGCCCCAGCATTTT. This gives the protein CASSEYSGHQPQHF.